These 18 T cell receptor beta chains were all obtained from the same sample, sequenced in a study of blood T cells in healthy people across ages. The authors ran a second PCR of about 6 to 12 cycles using a sample-barcoded 5' primer and a J-beta primer mix. TCRdb analysed the 5' RACE reads with MiXCR anew, one entry per CDR3 protein. Of roughly 2 million distinct CDR3 sequences listed, around half were seen once; the top ten hold less than 2.5%. Sequenced sample: blood. These receptors came from a woman aged 40-49 years in good health.

The rearrangement uses TRBV18 and TRBJ1-2; D remains unclear. Germline-derived CDR1 and CDR2 are KGHSH and LQKENI. Trimming shortened V by 1 base and J by 3 bases, and 12 bases separated the two germline ends. This CDR3 has 15 amino acids. As DNA, the CDR3 is TGTGCCAGCTCACCACGACCGGACGGTGACTATGGCTACACCTTC. It is translated as CASSPRPDGDYGYTF.

The rearrangement uses TRBV12-3 or TRBV12-4 and TRBJ1-2; tentatively, D is TRBD1 (5 bases). CDR3 length: 15 residues. V was pared by 7 bases and J by 1 base, with 16 bases between. This CDR3 is CASTFLRGFNYGYTF. CDR3 nucleotide sequence: TGTGCCAGCACTTTCCTTCGGGGGTTTAACTATGGCTACACCTTC.

The chain carries TRBV20-1 and TRBJ2-7; the match to TRBD1 covers 10 bases. From germline, CDR1 is DFQATT and CDR2 SNEGSKA (reference sequence). The V gene end was trimmed by 6 bases and the J gene end by 1 base; junction bases not matched to a gene: 9. The CDR3 consists of 15 residues. CDR3: CSANTWDRGSYEQYF. The CDR3 region has the DNA TGCAGTGCCAATACGTGGGACAGGGGTTCCTACGAGCAGTACTTC.

A single count supports this clonotype. This sequence joins TRBV6-6 and TRBJ1-1; D may be TRBD1 (6 bases). Germline CDR1 and CDR2: MNHNY and SVGAGI (reference sequence). The CDR3 length is 13 residues. Trimming left V 2 bases short and J 10 bases short, with 14 bases between. The CDR3 here is CASSYAGQFGAFF. DNA of the CDR3: TGTGCCAGCAGTTACGCGGGACAATTCGGAGCTTTCTTT.

This chain uses TRBV5-1 with TRBJ2-3; D is uncertain. With 3 bases removed from V and 0 bases from J, the gap between germline ends came to 17 bases. Germline V gives CDR1 SGHRS, CDR2 YFSETQ. The CDR3 sequence is 17 residues long. The CDR3 sequence: CASSSLNGAPSTDTQYF. Here the CDR3 DNA reads TGCGCCAGCAGCTCCCTGAACGGAGCCCCTAGCACAGATACGCAGTATTTT.

The V call is TRBV9, the J call TRBJ2-1; possible D gene TRBD1, 6 bases. The length of the CDR3 is 19 residues. V lost 0 bases to trimming and J lost 4 bases, with 23 bases between them. The germline V gene has CDR1 SGDLS and CDR2 YYNGEE. CDR3 region: CASSVATRRQVGIYNEQFF. The CDR3 region has the DNA TGTGCCAGCAGCGTAGCTACCCGTCGACAGGTGGGAATTTACAATGAGCAGTTCTTC.

Notes on this clonotype: The conserved final phenylalanine or tryptophan is absent from the CDR3, which likely points to a read error. CDR3 amino acids: CASSLGNGAYEQYL. The DNA of the CDR3 is TGTGCCAGCAGCTTAGGGAACGGGGCCTACGAGCAGTACTTG. The J gene is TRBJ2-7, the V gene TRBV7-2, with D possibly matching TRBD2 (5 bases). V shed 1 base and J shed 2 bases, with 9 bases lying between them. This CDR3 contains 14 residues. Germline assignment: CDR1 SGHTA and CDR2 FQGNSA.

This clonotype was observed a handful of times. V gene TRBV5-1 combines with J gene TRBJ2-1; the D gene is possibly TRBD1 (6 bases). This CDR3 spans 15 amino acids. In germline, CDR1 is SGHRS, CDR2 YFSETQ. V lost 3 bases and J 3 bases, leaving 13 bases between the germline ends. The CDR3 bases are TGCGCCAGCAGCTCCCAGACAGGAGACTACAATGAGCAGTTCTTC. The encoded protein is CASSSQTGDYNEQFF.

This clonotype was detected a few times. The rearrangement joins TRBV27 to TRBJ2-4; possible D gene TRBD2, 6 bases. Judging by the DNA end, TRBJ2-7 fits better; the J call may be wrong. The CDR3 has 13 residues. Germline loops: CDR1 MNHEY, CDR2 SMNVEV (reference sequence). CDR3 residues: CASSRGGSDEQYF. The CDR3 DNA follows: TGTGCCAGCAGCCGTGGGGGGTCGGACGAGCAGTACTTC.

This clonotype turned up a few times. This rearrangement joins TRBV4-1 to TRBJ2-3; D is unclear. V lost 1 base, J lost 5 bases, and 13 bases lay in between. This CDR3 region has 15 residues. Germline CDR1 reads MGHRA; CDR2 reads YSYEKL. The CDR3 DNA follows: TGCGCCAGCAGCCAAGCTAGTCTTCCGGGAGATACGCAGTATTTT. Translated: CASSQASLPGDTQYF.

The chain is built from TRBV4-3 and TRBJ2-3, with 10 bases matching TRBD2. This CDR3 spans 17 amino acids. The J segment lost 8 bases and the V segment lost 0 bases, leaving 11 bases of the junction unmatched. Germline V lookup: CDR1 LGHNA, CDR2 YSLEER. The DNA of the CDR3 is TGCGCCAGCAGCCAAGATCCTCCTAGCGGGGGCCGTTGTACGCAGTATTTT. Residues: CASSQDPPSGGRCTQYF.

The chain recombines TRBV28 with TRBJ2-4, with a weak D call TRBD2 (6 bases). With the DNA end fitting TRBJ2-7 better, the J assignment may be wrong. The germline V gene encodes CDR1 MDHEN and CDR2 SYDVKM. The CDR3 covers 16 residues. CDR3 amino acids: CASSFSGTSSIYEQYF. CDR3 nucleotide sequence: TGTGCCAGCAGTTTCTCTGGGACTTCCAGTATATACGAGCAGTACTTC.

Only a few counts were recorded for this clonotype. The chain is built from TRBV6-5 and TRBJ1-2; TRBD1 matches 9 bases. CDR1 MNHEY and CDR2 SVGAGI come from the germline V gene. The junction had 7 bases not matched to a gene; V was cut back by 5 bases and J by 3 bases. The CDR3 is 15 amino acids. The CDR3 reads CASSQNRGQYYGYTF. The CDR3, as DNA: TGTGCCAGCAGTCAAAACAGGGGGCAGTACTATGGCTACACCTTC.

This sequence joins TRBV11-2 and TRBJ2-1, with 9 bases that match TRBD2. The V gene's germline CDR1 is SGHAT and CDR2 FQNNGV. The CDR3 contains 21 residues. V dropped 5 bases and J dropped 7; count of bases not matched to a gene: 27. The CDR3 sequence is CASSPKPAPAGGVRHKNEQFF. The CDR3 region has the DNA TGTGCCAGCAGCCCAAAGCCGGCCCCAGCGGGGGGTGTTAGGCACAAGAATGAGCAGTTCTTC.

This clonotype has just a few counts. This chain connects TRBV7-9 to TRBJ2-7; D may be TRBD1 or TRBD2 (5 bases each). There are 15 residues in the CDR3. The V and J ends lost 5 bases and 2 bases respectively, with 16 bases between them. Germline CDR1 is SEHNR and CDR2 is FQNEAQ (reference sequence). The CDR3 here is CASSHFGTETYEQYF. In DNA form, the CDR3 reads TGTGCCAGCAGCCATTTCGGGACGGAGACCTACGAGCAGTACTTC.

The rearrangement joins TRBV20-1 to TRBJ2-7, with 7 bases matching TRBD2. Trimming at V came to 6 bases and at J to 1 base, leaving 6 bases not matched to a gene. This CDR3 comprises 13 residues. CDR1 is DFQATT and CDR2 is SNEGSKA in the germline V gene (reference sequence). CDR3 nucleotides: TGCAGTGCGGGGAGCGGGGATTCCTACGAGCAGTACTTC. Protein: CSAGSGDSYEQYF.

This clonotype was observed a few times. This chain uses TRBV4-3 with TRBJ2-7, with 11 nucleotides matching TRBD2. V dropped 0 bases and J dropped 0; count of bases not matched to a gene: 7. This CDR3 region has 18 residues. Germline CDR1 and CDR2: LGHNA and YSLEER. CDR3 bases: TGCGCCAGCAGCCAAGATGCTAGCGGGGGGCCCTTCTCCTACGAGCAGTACTTC. Protein sequence: CASSQDASGGPFSYEQYF.

This clonotype was seen a few times. The V call is TRBV12-3 or TRBV12-4, the J call TRBJ2-3; maybe TRBD1 (5 bases). Trimming removed 6 bases at V and 0 bases at J, with 10 bases between. This CDR3 contains 14 residues. CDR3 protein: CASRQDSSTDTQYF. The CDR3 nucleotides read TGTGCCAGCAGACAAGACAGTAGCACAGATACGCAGTATTTT.